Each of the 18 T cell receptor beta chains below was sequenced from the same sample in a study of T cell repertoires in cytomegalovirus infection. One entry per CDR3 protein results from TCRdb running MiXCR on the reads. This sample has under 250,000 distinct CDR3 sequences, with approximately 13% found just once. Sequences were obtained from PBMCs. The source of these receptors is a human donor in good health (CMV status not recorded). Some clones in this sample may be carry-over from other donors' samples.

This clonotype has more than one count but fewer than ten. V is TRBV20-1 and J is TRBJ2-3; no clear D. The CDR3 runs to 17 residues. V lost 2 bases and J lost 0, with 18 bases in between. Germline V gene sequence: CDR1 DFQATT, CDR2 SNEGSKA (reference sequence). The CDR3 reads CSARPVAGDPSTDTQYF. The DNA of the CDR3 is TGCAGTGCTAGACCCGTGGCCGGTGACCCAAGCACAGATACGCAGTATTTT.

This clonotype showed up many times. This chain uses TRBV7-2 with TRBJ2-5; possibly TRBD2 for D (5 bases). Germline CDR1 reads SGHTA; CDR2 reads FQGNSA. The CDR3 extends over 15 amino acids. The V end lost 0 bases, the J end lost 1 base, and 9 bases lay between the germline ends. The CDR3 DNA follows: TGTGCCAGCAGCTTAGCGTGGAGGATCCAAGAGACCCAGTACTTC. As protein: CASSLAWRIQETQYF.

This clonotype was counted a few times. CDR3 nucleotide sequence: TGCAGCGTAACTCGAGGGACAGGTCGTGAAAAACTGTTTTTT. Its protein is CSVTRGTGREKLFF. The J gene is TRBJ1-4, the V gene TRBV29-1; TRBD1 matches 8 bases. The CDR3 is made up of 14 amino acids. CDR1 and CDR2 (germline): SQVTM, ANQGSEA. With 6 bases clipped from V and 7 bases from J, the junction kept 10 bases outside the gene matches.

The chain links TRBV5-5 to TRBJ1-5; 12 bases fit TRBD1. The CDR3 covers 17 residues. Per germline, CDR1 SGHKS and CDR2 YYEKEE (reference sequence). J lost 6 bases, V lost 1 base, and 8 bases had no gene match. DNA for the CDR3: TGTGCCAGCAGCTTGACAGGGGGACAGGGGGCATCTCAGCCCCAGCATTTT. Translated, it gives CASSLTGGQGASQPQHF.

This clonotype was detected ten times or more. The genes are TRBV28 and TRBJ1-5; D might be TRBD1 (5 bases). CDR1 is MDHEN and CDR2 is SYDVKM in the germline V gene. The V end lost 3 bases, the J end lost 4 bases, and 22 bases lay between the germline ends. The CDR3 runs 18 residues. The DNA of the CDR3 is TGTGCCAGCAGTTTCGGGGGGAGGGTGCGGAAAGGGAATCAGCCCCAGCATTTT. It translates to CASSFGGRVRKGNQPQHF.

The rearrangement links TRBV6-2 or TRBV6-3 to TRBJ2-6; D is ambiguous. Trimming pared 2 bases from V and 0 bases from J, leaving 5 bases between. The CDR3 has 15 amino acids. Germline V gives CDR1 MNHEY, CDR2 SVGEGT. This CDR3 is CASSYLLSGANVLTF. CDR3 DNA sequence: TGTGCCAGCAGTTACCTCCTCTCTGGGGCCAACGTCCTGACTTTC.

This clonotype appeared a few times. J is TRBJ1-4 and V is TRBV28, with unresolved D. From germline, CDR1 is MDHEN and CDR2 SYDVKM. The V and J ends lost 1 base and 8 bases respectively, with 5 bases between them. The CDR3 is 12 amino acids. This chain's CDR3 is CASSLYTEKLFF. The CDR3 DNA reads TGTGCCAGCAGTTTATACACGGAAAAACTGTTTTTT.

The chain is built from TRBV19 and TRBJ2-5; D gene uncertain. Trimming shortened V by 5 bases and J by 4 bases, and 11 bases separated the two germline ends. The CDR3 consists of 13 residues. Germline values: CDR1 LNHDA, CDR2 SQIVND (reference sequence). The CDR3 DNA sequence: TGTGCCAGTAGTGGCGCTAGTATAGAGACCCAGTACTTC. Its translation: CASSGASIETQYF.

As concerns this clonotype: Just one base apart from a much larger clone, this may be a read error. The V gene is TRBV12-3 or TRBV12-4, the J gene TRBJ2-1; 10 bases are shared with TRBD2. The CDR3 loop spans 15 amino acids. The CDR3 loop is CTSTPRVAGGREQFF. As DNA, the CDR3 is TGTACCAGCACCCCTAGAGTAGCGGGAGGACGTGAGCAGTTCTTC.

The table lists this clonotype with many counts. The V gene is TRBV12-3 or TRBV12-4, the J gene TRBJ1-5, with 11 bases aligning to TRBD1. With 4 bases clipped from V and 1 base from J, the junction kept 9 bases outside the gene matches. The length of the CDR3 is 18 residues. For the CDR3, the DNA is TGTGCCAGCAGTTCCAGAACCGGGACAGGGGGGAGCAATCAGCCCCAGCATTTT. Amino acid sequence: CASSSRTGTGGSNQPQHF.

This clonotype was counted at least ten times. CDR3 coding DNA: TGTGCCAGCAGCTTAGGCAGACTAGCGGGATCGTACAATGAGCAGTTCTTC. Translated, it gives CASSLGRLAGSYNEQFF. The V call is TRBV7-2, the J call TRBJ2-1; TRBD2 aligns across 11 bases. Germline CDR1 SGHTA, CDR2 FQGNSA. The V gene end was trimmed by 1 base and the J gene end by 4 bases; junction bases not matched to a gene: 6. The length of the CDR3 is 17 residues.

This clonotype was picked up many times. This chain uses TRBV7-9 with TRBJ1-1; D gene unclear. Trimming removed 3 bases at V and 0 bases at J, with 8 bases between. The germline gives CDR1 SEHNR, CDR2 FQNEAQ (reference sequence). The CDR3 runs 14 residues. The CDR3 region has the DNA TGTGCCAGCAGCTTCTTTGGGATGAACACTGAAGCTTTCTTT. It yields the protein CASSFFGMNTEAFF.

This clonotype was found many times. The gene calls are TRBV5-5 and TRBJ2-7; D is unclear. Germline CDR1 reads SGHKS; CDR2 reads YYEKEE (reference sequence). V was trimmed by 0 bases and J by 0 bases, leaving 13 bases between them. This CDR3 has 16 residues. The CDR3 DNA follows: TGTGCCAGCAGCTTGGACGGCAGTTCCAGCTCCTACGAGCAGTACTTC. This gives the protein CASSLDGSSSSYEQYF.

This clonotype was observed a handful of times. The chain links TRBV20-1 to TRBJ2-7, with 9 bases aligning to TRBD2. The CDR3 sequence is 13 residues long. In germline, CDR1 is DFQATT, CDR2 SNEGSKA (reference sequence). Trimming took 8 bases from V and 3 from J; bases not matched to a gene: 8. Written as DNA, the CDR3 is TGCAGTTTATCGCATAGCGGGAGCTACGAGCAGTACTTC. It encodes CSLSHSGSYEQYF.

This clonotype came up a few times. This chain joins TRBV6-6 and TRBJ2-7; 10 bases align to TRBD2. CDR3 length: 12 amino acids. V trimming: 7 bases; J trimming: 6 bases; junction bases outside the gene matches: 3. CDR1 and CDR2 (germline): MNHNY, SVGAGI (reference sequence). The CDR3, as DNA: TGTGCCAGCAAGCGGGAGGGGGGCGAGCAGTACTTC. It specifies CASKREGGEQYF.

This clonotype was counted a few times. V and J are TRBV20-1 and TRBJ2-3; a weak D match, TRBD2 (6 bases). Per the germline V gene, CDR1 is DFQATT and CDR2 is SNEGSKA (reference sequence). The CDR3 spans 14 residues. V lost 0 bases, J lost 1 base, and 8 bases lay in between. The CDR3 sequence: CSARDRRGTDTQYF. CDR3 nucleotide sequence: TGCAGTGCTAGAGATCGGAGGGGCACAGATACGCAGTATTTT.

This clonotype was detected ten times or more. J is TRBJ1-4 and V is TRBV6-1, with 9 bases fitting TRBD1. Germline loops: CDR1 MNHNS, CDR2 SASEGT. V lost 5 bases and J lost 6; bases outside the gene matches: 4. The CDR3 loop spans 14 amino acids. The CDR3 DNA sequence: TGTGCCAGCAGTTCCGGGACAGGGCATGAAAAACTGTTTTTT. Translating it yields CASSSGTGHEKLFF.

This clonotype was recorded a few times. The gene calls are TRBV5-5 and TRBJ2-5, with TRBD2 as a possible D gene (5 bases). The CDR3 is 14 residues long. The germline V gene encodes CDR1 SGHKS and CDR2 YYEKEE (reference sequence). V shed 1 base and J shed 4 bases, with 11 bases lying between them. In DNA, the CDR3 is TGTGCCAGCAGCTTGACTCCCGGAGGAGAGACCCAGTACTTC. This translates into CASSLTPGGETQYF.